The entry below describes one TCR beta chain. This sample is part of a study of blood T cell repertoires in COVID-19. Germline V gene lookup returns CDR1 MNHEY and CDR2 SVGAGI. The V end was cut by 2 bases, the J end by 9 bases, with 17 bases between. The CDR3 is 16 residues long. Repertoires were generated with immunoSEQ multiplex PCR, while TCRdb's copy carries only in-frame clones and drops some. The data show around 150,000 clones, around 82% seen once. The chain has TRBV6-5 and TRBJ1-6; the D gene is possibly TRBD1 (5 bases). Source material: PBMCs or T cells enriched from blood (not recorded which). This sequence was found in a man aged 35 to 55 who had recovered from COVID-19. This CDR3 reads CASSYTGPRRGSPLHF. The CDR3 nucleotides read TGTGCCAGCAGTTACACAGGACCCCGAAGGGGTTCACCCCTCCACTTT.